This T cell receptor (beta chain) was captured by sequencing in a study of T-cell reconstitution after alpha-beta-depleted transplantation in children. During its preparation, the TCRbeta library received unique molecular identifiers. One entry per CDR3 protein, called by TCRdb with MiXCR from the PCR reads. The sample comprises some 550,000 distinct CDR3 sequences, around 18% of which are singletons, and over 3% rests with the top ten. V lost 6 bases and J lost 8, with 25 bases in between. The CDR3 consists of 17 residues. Germline CDR1 is KGHDR and CDR2 is SFDVKD. V gene TRBV24-1 combines with J gene TRBJ2-1, with D possibly being TRBD1 (6 bases). This sample comprised PBMCs from the stem cell graft donor, obtained from the stem cell graft. The clonotype comes from a human donor who donated a stem cell graft to a child with acute lymphoblastic leukemia. The CDR3 protein is CATSSTAGDSRVDEQFF. The DNA of the CDR3 is TGTGCCACCAGTTCCACGGCAGGGGATAGCAGGGTAGATGAGCAGTTCTTC.